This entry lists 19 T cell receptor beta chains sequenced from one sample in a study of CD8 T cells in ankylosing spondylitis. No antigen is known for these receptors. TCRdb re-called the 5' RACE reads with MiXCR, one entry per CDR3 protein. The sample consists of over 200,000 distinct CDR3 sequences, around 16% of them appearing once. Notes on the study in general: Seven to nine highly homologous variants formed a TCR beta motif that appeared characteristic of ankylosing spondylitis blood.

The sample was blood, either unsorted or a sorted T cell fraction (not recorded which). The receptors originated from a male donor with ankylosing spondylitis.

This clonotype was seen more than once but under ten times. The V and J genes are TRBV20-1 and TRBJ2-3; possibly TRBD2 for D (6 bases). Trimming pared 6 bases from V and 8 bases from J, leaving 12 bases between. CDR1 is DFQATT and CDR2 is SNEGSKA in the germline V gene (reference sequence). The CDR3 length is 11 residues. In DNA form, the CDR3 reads TGCAGTGCGCGGGATTGGGGTACGCAGTATTTT. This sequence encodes CSARDWGTQYF.

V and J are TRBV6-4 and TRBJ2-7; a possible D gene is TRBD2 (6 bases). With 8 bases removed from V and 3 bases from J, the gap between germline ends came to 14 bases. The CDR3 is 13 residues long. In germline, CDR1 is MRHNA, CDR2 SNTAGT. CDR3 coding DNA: TGTGCCAGCGGCTCTAGCGTTATCTACGAGCAGTACTTC. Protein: CASGSSVIYEQYF.

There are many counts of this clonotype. CDR3 DNA: TGTGCCAGCAGCTTAATCGCCGCGGTAAACACTGAAGCTTTCTTT. Its protein product is CASSLIAAVNTEAFF. J is TRBJ1-1 and V is TRBV7-9; D unresolved. The CDR3 consists of 15 residues. Per the germline V gene, CDR1 is SEHNR and CDR2 is FQNEAQ (reference sequence). V was trimmed by 2 bases and J by 2 bases, leaving 12 bases between them. Full variable domain (outside the CDR3, taken from reference TRBV7-9 and TRBJ1-1): DTGVSQNPRHKITKRGQNVTFRCDPISEHNRLYWYRQTLGQGPEFLTYFQNEAQLEKSRLLSDRFSAERPKGSFSTLEIQRTEQGDSAMYLCASSLIAAVNTEAFFGQGTRLTVV.

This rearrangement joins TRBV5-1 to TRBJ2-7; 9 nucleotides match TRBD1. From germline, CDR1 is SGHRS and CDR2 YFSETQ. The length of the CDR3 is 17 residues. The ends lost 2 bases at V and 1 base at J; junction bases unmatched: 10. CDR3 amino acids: CASSFQSGTGSSYEQYF. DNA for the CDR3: TGCGCCAGCAGCTTCCAATCCGGGACAGGGTCTTCCTACGAGCAGTACTTC.

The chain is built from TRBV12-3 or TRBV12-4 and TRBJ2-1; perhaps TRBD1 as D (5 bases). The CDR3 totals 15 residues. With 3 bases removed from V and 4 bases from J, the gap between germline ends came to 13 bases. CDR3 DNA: TGTGCCAGCAGTTTTGGACACCCAGCGTACAATGAGCAGTTCTTC. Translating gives CASSFGHPAYNEQFF.

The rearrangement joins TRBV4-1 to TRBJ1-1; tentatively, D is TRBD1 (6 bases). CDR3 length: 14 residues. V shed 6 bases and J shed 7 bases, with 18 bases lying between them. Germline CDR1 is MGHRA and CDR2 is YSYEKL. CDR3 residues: CASSFDTGLYEAFF. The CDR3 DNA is TGCGCCAGCAGTTTTGACACAGGGTTATATGAAGCTTTCTTT.

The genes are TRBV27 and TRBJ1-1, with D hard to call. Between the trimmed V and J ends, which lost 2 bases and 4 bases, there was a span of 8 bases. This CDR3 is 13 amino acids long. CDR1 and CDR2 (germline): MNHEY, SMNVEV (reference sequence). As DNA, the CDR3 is TGTGCCAGCAGTTTAAAGTCTGTCACTGAAGCTTTCTTT. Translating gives CASSLKSVTEAFF.

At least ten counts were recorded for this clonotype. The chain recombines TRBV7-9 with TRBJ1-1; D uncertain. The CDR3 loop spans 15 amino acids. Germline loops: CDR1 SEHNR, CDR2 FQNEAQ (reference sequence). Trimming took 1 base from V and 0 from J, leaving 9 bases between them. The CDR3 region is CASSLGEGVNTEAFF. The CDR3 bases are TGTGCCAGCAGCTTAGGAGAGGGAGTGAACACTGAAGCTTTCTTT.

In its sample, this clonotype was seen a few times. CDR3 amino acids: CASSSGGLDNEQFF. The CDR3 DNA is TGTGCCAGCAGTTCGGGGGGCCTCGACAATGAGCAGTTCTTC. The gene calls are TRBV27 and TRBJ2-1; the D gene is possibly TRBD2 (7 bases). Per germline, CDR1 MNHEY and CDR2 SMNVEV (reference sequence). This CDR3 comprises 14 residues. Trimming shortened V by 4 bases and J by 5 bases, and 12 bases separated the two germline ends.

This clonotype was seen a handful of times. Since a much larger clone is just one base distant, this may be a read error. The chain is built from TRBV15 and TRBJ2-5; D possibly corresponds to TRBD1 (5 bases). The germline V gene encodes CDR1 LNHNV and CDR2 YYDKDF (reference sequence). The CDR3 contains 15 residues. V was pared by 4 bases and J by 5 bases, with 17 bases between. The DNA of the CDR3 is TGTGCCACCAGCACCTCCGCGACAGAAACGGAGACCCAGTACTTC. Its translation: CATSTSATETETQYF.

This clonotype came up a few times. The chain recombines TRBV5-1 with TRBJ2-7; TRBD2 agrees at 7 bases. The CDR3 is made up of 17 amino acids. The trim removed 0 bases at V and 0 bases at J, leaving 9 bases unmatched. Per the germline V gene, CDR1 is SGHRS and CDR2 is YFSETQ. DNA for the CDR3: TGCGCCAGCAGCTTGGCCGGGACGGCGGGGGACTCCTACGAGCAGTACTTC. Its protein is CASSLAGTAGDSYEQYF.

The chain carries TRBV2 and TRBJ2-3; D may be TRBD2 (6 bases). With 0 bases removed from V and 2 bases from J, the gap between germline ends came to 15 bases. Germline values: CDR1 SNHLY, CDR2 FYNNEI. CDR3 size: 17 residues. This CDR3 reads CASSEAGTHAYTDTQYF. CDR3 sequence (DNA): TGTGCCAGCAGTGAAGCGGGGACTCACGCCTACACAGATACGCAGTATTTT.

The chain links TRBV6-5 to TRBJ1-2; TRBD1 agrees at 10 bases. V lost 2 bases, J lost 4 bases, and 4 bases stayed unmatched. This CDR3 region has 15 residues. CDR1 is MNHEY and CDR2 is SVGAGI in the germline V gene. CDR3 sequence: CASSYDRGLIYGYTF. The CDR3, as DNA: TGTGCCAGCAGTTACGACAGGGGGCTGATCTATGGCTACACCTTC.

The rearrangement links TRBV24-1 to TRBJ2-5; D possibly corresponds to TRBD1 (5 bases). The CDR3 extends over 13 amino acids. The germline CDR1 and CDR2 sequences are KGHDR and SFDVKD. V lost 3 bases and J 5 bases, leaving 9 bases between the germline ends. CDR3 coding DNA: TGTGCCACCAGTGATGACAGCCGGGAGACCCAGTACTTC. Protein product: CATSDDSRETQYF.

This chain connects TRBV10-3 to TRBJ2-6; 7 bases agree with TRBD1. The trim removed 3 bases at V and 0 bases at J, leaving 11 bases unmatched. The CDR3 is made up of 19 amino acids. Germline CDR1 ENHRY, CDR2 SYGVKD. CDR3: CAISDYAWDSSSGANVLTF. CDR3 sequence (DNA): TGTGCCATCAGTGACTATGCCTGGGACAGCTCCTCTGGGGCCAACGTCCTGACTTTC.

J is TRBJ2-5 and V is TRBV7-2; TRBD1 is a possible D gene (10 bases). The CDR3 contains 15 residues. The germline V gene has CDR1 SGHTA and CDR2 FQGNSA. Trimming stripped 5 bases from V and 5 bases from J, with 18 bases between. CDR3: CASSPSGTGAETQYF. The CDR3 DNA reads TGTGCCAGCAGCCCTAGCGGGACAGGGGCGGAGACCCAGTACTTC. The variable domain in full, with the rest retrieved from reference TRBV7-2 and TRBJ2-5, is GAGVSQSPSNKVTEKGKDVELRCDPISGHTALYWYRQSLGQGLEFLIYFQGNSAPDKSGLPSDRFSAERTGGSVSTLTIQRTQQEDSAVYLCASSPSGTGAETQYFGPGTRLLVL.

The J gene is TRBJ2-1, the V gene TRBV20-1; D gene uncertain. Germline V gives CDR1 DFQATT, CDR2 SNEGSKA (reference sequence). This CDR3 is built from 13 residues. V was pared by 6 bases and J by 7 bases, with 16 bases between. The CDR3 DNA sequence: TGCAGTGCCACCCCCGAAATGAATAATGAGCAGTTCTTC. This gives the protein CSATPEMNNEQFF.

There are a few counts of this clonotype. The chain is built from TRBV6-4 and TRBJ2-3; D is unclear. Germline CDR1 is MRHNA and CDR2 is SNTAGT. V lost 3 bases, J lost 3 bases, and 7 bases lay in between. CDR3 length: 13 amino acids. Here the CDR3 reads CASSEMVTDTQYF. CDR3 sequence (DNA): TGTGCCAGCAGTGAGATGGTGACAGATACGCAGTATTTT.

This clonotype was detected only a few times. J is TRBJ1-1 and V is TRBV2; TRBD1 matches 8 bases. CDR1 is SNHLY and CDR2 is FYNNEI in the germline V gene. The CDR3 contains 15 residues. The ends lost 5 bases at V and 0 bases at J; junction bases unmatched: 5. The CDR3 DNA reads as TGTGCCAGCAGTCCCGGACAGGGTTTGAACACTGAAGCTTTCTTT. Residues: CASSPGQGLNTEAFF.